This T cell receptor beta chain was identified during a study of T cell responses to AZD1222 COVID-19 vaccine. TCRdb keeps only in-frame clones here, not all; method: immunoSEQ multiplex PCR. The repertoire includes about 200,000 clones, 90% to 95% of them detected once, and around 1.7% sits in the top ten. Germline values: CDR1 MNHEY, CDR2 SMNVEV (reference sequence). V dropped 6 bases and J dropped 0; count of bases not matched to a gene: 8. The CDR3 is 15 residues long. Worth noting for this clone: The antigen remains undetermined.

Findings and caveats of the study: Dominant CD4 TCR responses targeted spike regions 160-218 and 743-854. Sampled repertoires all dated from after the peak T cell response. Once two AZD1222 doses were given, Spike-specific TCR breadth and depth went up.

The chain links TRBV27 to TRBJ2-7, with 7 positions matching TRBD2. The source is an adult who received the MenACWY meningococcal vaccine as a control. The sample here was peripheral blood, taken 28 days after the second dose of the MenACWY control vaccine. CDR3 residues: CASSSGLPSSYEQYF. The CDR3, as DNA: TGTGCCAGCAGCTCGGGACTACCAAGCTCCTACGAGCAGTACTTC.